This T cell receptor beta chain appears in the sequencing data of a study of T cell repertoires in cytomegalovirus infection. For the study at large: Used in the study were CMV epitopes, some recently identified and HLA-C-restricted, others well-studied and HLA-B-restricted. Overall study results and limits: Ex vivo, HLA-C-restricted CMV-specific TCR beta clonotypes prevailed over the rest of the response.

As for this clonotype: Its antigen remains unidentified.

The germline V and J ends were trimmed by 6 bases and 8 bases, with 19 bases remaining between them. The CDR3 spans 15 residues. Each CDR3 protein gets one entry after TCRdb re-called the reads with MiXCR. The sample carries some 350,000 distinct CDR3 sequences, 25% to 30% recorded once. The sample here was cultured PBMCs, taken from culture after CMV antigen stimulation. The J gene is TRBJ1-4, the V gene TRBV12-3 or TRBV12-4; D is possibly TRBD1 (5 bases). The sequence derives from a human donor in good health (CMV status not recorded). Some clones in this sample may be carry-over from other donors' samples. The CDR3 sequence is CASSRMGGDGEKLFF. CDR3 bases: TGTGCCAGCAGCCGGATGGGGGGGGATGGAGAAAAACTGTTTTTT.